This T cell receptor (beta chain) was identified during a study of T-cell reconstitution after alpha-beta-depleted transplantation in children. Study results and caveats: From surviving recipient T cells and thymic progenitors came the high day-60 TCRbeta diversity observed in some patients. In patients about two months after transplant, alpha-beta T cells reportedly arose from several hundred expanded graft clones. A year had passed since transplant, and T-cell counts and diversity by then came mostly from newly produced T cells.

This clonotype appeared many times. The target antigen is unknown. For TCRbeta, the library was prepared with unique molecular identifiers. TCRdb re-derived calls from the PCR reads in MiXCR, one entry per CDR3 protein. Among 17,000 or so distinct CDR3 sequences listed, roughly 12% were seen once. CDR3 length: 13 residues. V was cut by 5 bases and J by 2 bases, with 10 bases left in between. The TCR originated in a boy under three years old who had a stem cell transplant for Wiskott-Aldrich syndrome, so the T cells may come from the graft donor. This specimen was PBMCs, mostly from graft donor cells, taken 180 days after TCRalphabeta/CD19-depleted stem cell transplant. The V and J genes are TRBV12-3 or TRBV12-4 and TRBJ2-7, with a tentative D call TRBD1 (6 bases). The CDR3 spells CASSQTGTYEQYF. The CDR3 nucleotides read TGTGCCAGCAGTCAAACAGGGACCTACGAGCAGTACTTC.